This record concerns one T cell receptor beta chain sequence. Germline is not matched at one junction end, which may reflect a read error. The data derive from a study of blood T cell repertoires in COVID-19. Study background: PBMCs, B-cell-depleted T cells, or T cells were the source of the cDNA or gDNA that made up the material.

The germline gives CDR1 MGHRA, CDR2 YSYEKL. The CDR3 loop spans 17 amino acids. Profiled with immunoSEQ multiplex PCR; TCRdb holds only in-frame clones, not every one. This sample has tens of thousands of clones, with about 86% found just once. Sequences were obtained from peripheral blood. The TCR originated in a woman older than 75 with acute or convalescent COVID-19. The genes are TRBV4-1 and TRBJ1-1; D perhaps matches TRBD1 (5 bases). The CDR3 nucleotides read TGCGCCAGCAGCCAAGTACCTAGGGGCGTTTTGAACACTGAAGTTTTCTTT. The encoded protein is CASSQVPRGVLNTEVFF.